These T cell receptor beta chains were read from a single sample in a study of blood T cell repertoires in COVID-19. Some clones are missing from TCRdb's copy, which holds only in-frame ones; the method was immunoSEQ multiplex PCR. The data contain under 300,000 clones, almost 90% of them singletons. Sequencing used peripheral blood. Receptors were obtained from a woman aged 60-75 years with COVID-19, enrolled during active disease. CDR3s include the opening cysteine and the closing phenylalanine or tryptophan. A D gene is named only where the DNA matches it firmly. Clone size is stated in some rows and not others, as once, few, many or a class when expanded.

V gene: TRBV5-4; clone size: once; J gene: TRBJ1-1; D gene: NA; CDR3 DNA: TGTGCCAGCAGCTTGAGAGGTCCGAACACTGAAGCTTTCTTT; CDR3 protein: CASSLRGPNTEAFF
V gene: TRBV4-3; clone size: NA; J gene: TRBJ1-1; D gene: NA; CDR3 DNA: TGCGCCAGCAGCCAAGACAGTCTAGGAGGAACTGAAGCTTTCTTT; CDR3 protein: CASSQDSLGGTEAFF
V gene: TRBV19; clone size: once; J gene: TRBJ2-1; D gene: TRBD1; CDR3 DNA: TGTGCCAGTAGTATAGGGGACAGAGAATTCTTC; CDR3 protein: CASSIGDREFF
V gene: TRBV6-5; clone size: NA; J gene: TRBJ2-5; D gene: TRBD2; CDR3 DNA: TGTGCCAGCAGTTACGTGCGGGGGCAAGAGACCCAGTACTTC; CDR3 protein: CASSYVRGQETQYF
V gene: TRBV5-4; clone size: NA; J gene: TRBJ2-7; D gene: NA; CDR3 DNA: TGTGCCAGCAGCTTTCTGACAGGACTGTCGGCCGAGCAGTACTTC; CDR3 protein: CASSFLTGLSAEQYF
V gene: TRBV30; clone size: once; J gene: TRBJ2-7; D gene: TRBD2; CDR3 DNA: TGTGCCTGGAGTGGTTTTACTAGCGGGGGGGCAAGCTACTACGAGCAGTACTTC; CDR3 protein: CAWSGFTSGGASYYEQYF
V gene: TRBV15; clone size: NA; J gene: TRBJ2-1; D gene: TRBD2; CDR3 DNA: TGTGCCACCAGCAGAGTTTTAGCGGGGGCTTCGAGCTCCTACAATGAGCAGTTCTTC; CDR3 protein: CATSRVLAGASSSYNEQFF
V gene: TRBV6-6; clone size: NA; J gene: TRBJ1-1; D gene: NA; CDR3 DNA: TGTGCCAGCAGTTACGGTCAGGGGAGTACTGAAGCTTTCTTT; CDR3 protein: CASSYGQGSTEAFF
V gene: TRBV30; clone size: NA; J gene: TRBJ1-2; D gene: NA; CDR3 DNA: TGTGCCTGGACAGGGAACGGTTATGGCTACACCTTC; CDR3 protein: CAWTGNGYGYTF
V gene: TRBV10-3; clone size: NA; J gene: TRBJ1-1; D gene: NA; CDR3 DNA: TGTGCCATCAGTGAGTCACAGGGCCTAGGAGCCTTTGAAGCTTTCTTT; CDR3 protein: CAISESQGLGAFEAFF
V gene: TRBV7-2; clone size: NA; J gene: TRBJ1-5; D gene: NA; CDR3 DNA: TGTGCCAGCAAGCCGGGGAGTTTTAGCAATCAGCCCCAGCATTTT; CDR3 protein: CASKPGSFSNQPQHF
V gene: TRBV20-1; clone size: NA; J gene: TRBJ1-5; D gene: NA; CDR3 DNA: TGCAGTGCTAGTGCGGGGTCTAATAGCAATCAGCCCCAGCATTTT; CDR3 protein: CSASAGSNSNQPQHF
V gene: TRBV5-1; clone size: NA; J gene: TRBJ1-2; D gene: TRBD1; CDR3 DNA: TGCGCCAGCAGCTTGCAGGGGACAGGGGGCGCCCCCGGCTACACCTTC; CDR3 protein: CASSLQGTGGAPGYTF
V gene: TRBV5-8; clone size: few; J gene: TRBJ2-3; D gene: NA; CDR3 DNA: TGTGCCAGCAGCCAGGAAGGCTCATGGCTAGCTCAATTCACAGATACGCAGTATTTT; CDR3 protein: CASSQEGSWLAQFTDTQYF
V gene: TRBV2; clone size: NA; J gene: TRBJ1-1; D gene: NA; CDR3 DNA: TGTGCCAGCTCCCGGACGGGGAGTGACACTGAAGCTTTCTTT; CDR3 protein: CASSRTGSDTEAFF
V gene: TRBV13; clone size: few; J gene: TRBJ1-5; D gene: NA; CDR3 DNA: TGTGCCAGCAGCTACGACAGGACCAATCAGCCCCAGCATTTT; CDR3 protein: CASSYDRTNQPQHF
V gene: TRBV9; clone size: NA; J gene: TRBJ1-2; D gene: TRBD1; CDR3 DNA: TGTGCCAGCAGCGGAGTACCAACAGGGGGCCAGATCTATGGCTACACCTTC; CDR3 protein: CASSGVPTGGQIYGYTF
V gene: TRBV11-2; clone size: NA; J gene: TRBJ2-3; D gene: NA; CDR3 DNA: TGTGCCAGCAGCTTAATGATGACTATCACAGATACGCAGTATTTT; CDR3 protein: CASSLMMTITDTQYF
V gene: TRBV3-1/TRBV3-2; clone size: NA; J gene: TRBJ1-6; D gene: TRBD1; CDR3 DNA: TGTGCCAGCAGCCACGGACAGGGGGCGGGGAATTCACCCCTCCACTTT; CDR3 protein: CASSHGQGAGNSPLHF
V gene: TRBV19; clone size: once; J gene: TRBJ1-2; D gene: TRBD1; CDR3 DNA: TGTGCCAGTGGGACCCCCGGGACAGCTTTCTATGGCTACACCTTC; CDR3 protein: CASGTPGTAFYGYTF
V gene: TRBV5-4; clone size: NA; J gene: TRBJ2-3; D gene: TRBD1; CDR3 DNA: TGTGCCAGCAGCTACAGGGGGAACCCGAGCACAGATACGCAGTATTTT; CDR3 protein: CASSYRGNPSTDTQYF
V gene: TRBV19; clone size: NA; J gene: TRBJ1-1; D gene: NA; CDR3 DNA: TGTGCCAGTAGCTCAACAGTGAACACTGAAGCTTTCTTT; CDR3 protein: CASSSTVNTEAFF
V gene: TRBV5-1; clone size: NA; J gene: TRBJ1-2; D gene: NA; CDR3 DNA: TGCGCCAGCAGCTTGACCGGAGAACTATCTGGCTACACCTTC; CDR3 protein: CASSLTGELSGYTF
V gene: TRBV7-9; clone size: NA; J gene: TRBJ1-4; D gene: NA; CDR3 DNA: TGTGCCAGCAGCTTTCCTACGGGGGAAAAACTGTTTTTT; CDR3 protein: CASSFPTGEKLFF